This T cell receptor beta chain stems from a study of T cells in localized non-small cell lung cancer. General study points: Heterogeneity cannot be ruled out, as sequencing used one tumor region only. Uninvolved adjacent lung, not tumor, had the highest T cell clonality. Adjacent lung had a median approximately 57 of the 100 largest tumor clones. Prolonged overall survival went with higher T cell density in the blood.

A word on this clone: The antigen remains unidentified.

The CDR3 runs to 16 residues. Clones were read by immunoSEQ multiplex PCR, and TCRdb kept only the in-frame ones, dropping some. The table lists tens of thousands of clones, over 75% of them singletons. This chain joins TRBV21-1 and TRBJ1-1; the table names TRBD1, a call not compared with the DNA. TRBV21-1 is an annotated pseudogene. This TCR was recovered from a male donor older than 55 with stage III squamous cell lung carcinoma. Here the sequenced sample was peripheral blood, taken before any cancer treatment. The chain's CDR3 is CASSASYLTGFAEAFF. DNA for the CDR3: TGTGCCAGCAGCGCGTCGTACTTAACAGGGTTCGCTGAAGCTTTCTTT.